What follows are 29 T cell receptor beta chains derived from one specimen sequenced in a study of blood T cell repertoires in COVID-19. The repertoire was sequenced with immunoSEQ multiplex PCR; TCRdb's copy has only in-frame clones and lacks some. The profile covers fewer than 50,000 clones, with 65% to 85% appearing a single time and less than 55% taken by the ten largest. The sample was peripheral blood. These receptors all stem from a woman older than 75 with active or convalescent COVID-19.

The chain links TRBV28 to TRBJ1-1; 7 nucleotides agree with TRBD1. The CDR3 has 15 residues. Germline V CDR1 and CDR2: MDHEN, SYDVKM. Trimming at V came to 5 bases and at J to 5 bases, leaving 11 bases not matched to a gene. The CDR3 DNA follows: TGTGCCAGCAGTCCTCAAGGTCCCAGGGGGACTGAAGCTTTCTTT. It translates to CASSPQGPRGTEAFF.

This clone has a handful of counts. V usage is TRBV28 and J usage is TRBJ2-1, with 8 bases lining up with TRBD2. V lost 8 bases and J lost 7; bases outside the gene matches: 13. The CDR3 is 15 residues long. Germline loops: CDR1 MDHEN, CDR2 SYDVKM. The CDR3 loop is CASATGTSLLNEQFF. Here the CDR3 DNA reads TGTGCCAGCGCAACCGGGACTAGTCTTTTGAATGAGCAGTTCTTC.

The chain is built from TRBV3-1 (or the pseudogene TRBV3-2) and TRBJ1-1, with D uncertain. The V gene lost 3 bases and the J gene lost 6 bases, with 11 bases spanning the gap. The germline V gene has CDR1 LGHDT and CDR2 YNNKEL (reference sequence). The CDR3 covers 13 residues. The CDR3, as DNA: TGTGCCAGCAGCCAGTTTGTGGAGGCTGAAGCTTTCTTT. Protein: CASSQFVEAEAFF.

V is TRBV19 and J is TRBJ2-7, with 11 bases fitting TRBD2. CDR1 and CDR2 (germline): LNHDA, SQIVND (reference sequence). V lost 2 bases to trimming and J lost 5 bases; unmatched junction nucleotides: 5. The CDR3 spans 15 residues. The CDR3 is CASSITTSGSNEQYF. The CDR3 bases are TGTGCCAGTAGTATAACCACTAGCGGGAGTAACGAGCAGTACTTC.

This chain connects TRBV5-4 to TRBJ2-7, with D tentatively TRBD2 (5 bases). The V gene lost 0 bases and the J gene lost 3 bases, with 7 bases spanning the gap. CDR3 size: 13 residues. Germline V CDR1 and CDR2: SGHNT, YYREEE (reference sequence). The CDR3 spells CASSLAGVYEQYF. DNA of the CDR3: TGTGCCAGCAGCTTGGCCGGGGTCTACGAGCAGTACTTC.

The chain recombines TRBV4-3 with TRBJ2-4; 8 positions match TRBD1. This CDR3 has 16 residues. Germline trimming cut 0 bases from V and 9 bases from J; bases unmatched to any gene: 10. Per the germline V gene, CDR1 is LGHNA and CDR2 is YSLEER. CDR3 in amino acids: CASSQDRRTGSGIQYF. In DNA form, the CDR3 reads TGCGCCAGCAGCCAAGATCGAAGGACAGGGTCGGGCATTCAGTACTTC.

The chain is built from TRBV4-3 and TRBJ1-1, with a weak D call TRBD1 (6 bases). This CDR3 region has 14 residues. The germline V gene has CDR1 LGHNA and CDR2 YSLEER. The V end was cut by 6 bases, the J end by 3 bases, with 14 bases between. CDR3 loop: CASSRIGGDTEAFF. The CDR3 coding sequence is TGCGCCAGCAGTCGAATAGGGGGTGACACTGAAGCTTTCTTT.

The chain carries TRBV5-1 and TRBJ2-1; TRBD2 aligns across 7 bases. After removal of 4 bases from V and 6 bases from J, the junction contained 4 bases not matched to a gene. The CDR3 covers 13 residues. CDR1 is SGHRS and CDR2 is YFSETQ in the germline V gene. CDR3 protein: CASSQGGSNEQFF. CDR3 in DNA: TGCGCCAGCAGCCAGGGCGGGAGCAATGAGCAGTTCTTC.

J is TRBJ1-1 and V is TRBV12-3 or TRBV12-4; D remains unclear. Trimming stripped 7 bases from V and 3 bases from J, with 12 bases between. The CDR3 has 13 residues. The CDR3 bases are TGTGCCAGCACTCTATTTTCGGACACTGAAGCTTTCTTT. This codes for CASTLFSDTEAFF.

The chain is built from TRBV5-1 and TRBJ1-2; 8 nucleotides line up with TRBD1. The CDR3 runs 15 residues. J gave up 2 bases and V 4 bases, and 7 bases lay outside the gene matches. CDR1 and CDR2 (germline): SGHRS, YFSETQ. This CDR3 reads CASSIGTGRNYGYTF. The CDR3 region has the DNA TGCGCCAGCAGCATAGGGACAGGCAGGAACTATGGCTACACCTTC.

J is TRBJ2-7 and V is TRBV6-5, with TRBD1 matching 9 bases. J lost 4 bases, V lost 2 bases, and 0 bases had no gene match. Germline lookup yields CDR1 MNHEY and CDR2 SVGAGI. The CDR3 sequence is 13 residues long. The CDR3 loop reads CASSYGTGYEQYF. The DNA for the CDR3 is TGTGCCAGCAGTTACGGGACAGGGTACGAGCAGTACTTC.

The rearrangement joins TRBV14 to TRBJ1-6; 7 bases fit TRBD1. From germline, CDR1 is SGHDN and CDR2 FVKESK. This CDR3 region has 15 residues. Unmatched junction bases numbered 7, after V lost 1 base and J lost 10 bases. Here the CDR3 DNA reads TGTGCCAGCAGCCAAGGGGCAGGGGGTCGATCACCCCTCCACTTT. Protein product: CASSQGAGGRSPLHF.

The V gene is TRBV4-2, the J gene TRBJ1-4, with D perhaps matching TRBD1 (6 bases). CDR3 length: 16 residues. Germline assignment: CDR1 LGHNA and CDR2 YNFKEQ. Trimming removed 2 bases from V and 0 bases from J, with 10 bases in between. The CDR3 protein is CASSQQGGATNEKLFF. The CDR3 DNA follows: TGTGCCAGCAGCCAACAAGGGGGGGCAACTAATGAAAAACTGTTTTTT.

The V call is TRBV1, the J call TRBJ2-3; the D call in the table, TRBD2, was not verified against the DNA. TRBV1 is a pseudogene segment. This CDR3 spans 17 amino acids. The CDR3 sequence: CTSSPIRLAGGNDTQYF. CDR3 nucleotide sequence: TGCACCAGCAGCCCAATTCGGCTAGCGGGAGGTAACGATACGCAGTATTTT.

The rearrangement links TRBV7-9 to TRBJ2-7; 13 bases map to TRBD2. This CDR3 spans 17 amino acids. Trimming took 4 bases from V and 1 from J; bases not matched to a gene: 7. CDR1 and CDR2 (germline): SEHNR, FQNEAQ (reference sequence). The CDR3 DNA reads TGTGCCAGCAGCTCAGAGACTAGCGGGAGGTTTTCCTACGAGCAGTACTTC. Translated: CASSSETSGRFSYEQYF.

Comments on this clone: The sample has other DNA sequences that encode this CDR3 too. The chain couples TRBV5-1 to TRBJ2-3, with 9 bases identical to TRBD2. Germline V lookup: CDR1 SGHRS, CDR2 YFSETQ. The V gene end was trimmed by 2 bases and the J gene end by 4 bases; junction bases not matched to a gene: 14. CDR3 length: 18 amino acids. The CDR3 loop reads CASSLQQIAGGGSDTQYF. CDR3 DNA: TGCGCCAGCAGCTTACAACAAATCGCGGGAGGGGGGTCAGATACGCAGTATTTT.

The chain couples TRBV7-9 to TRBJ2-2; 8 bases agree with TRBD1. This CDR3 region has 14 residues. V lost 5 bases, J lost 7 bases, and 6 bases stayed unmatched. From germline, CDR1 is SEHNR and CDR2 FQNEAQ (reference sequence). CDR3 residues: CASSEQGAVGELFF. For the CDR3, the DNA is TGTGCCAGCAGCGAGCAGGGGGCCGTCGGGGAGCTGTTTTTT.

The V gene is TRBV5-1, the J gene TRBJ2-5; D unresolved. The CDR3 sequence is 16 residues long. Germline CDR1 and CDR2: SGHRS and YFSETQ. V lost 0 bases to trimming and J lost 5 bases, with 17 bases between them. The CDR3 region is CASSLGVGAHEETQYF. The CDR3 bases are TGCGCCAGCAGCTTGGGGGTTGGAGCCCATGAGGAGACCCAGTACTTC.

This sequence joins TRBV11-2 and TRBJ1-2; D remains ambiguous. CDR1 and CDR2 from the germline V gene are SGHAT and FQNNGV. The CDR3 extends over 13 amino acids. The V gene lost 5 bases and the J gene lost 0 bases, with 7 bases spanning the gap. CDR3 nucleotides: TGTGCCAGCAGCCCAGACACTAACTATGGCTACACCTTC. Translating gives CASSPDTNYGYTF.

The chain is built from TRBV4-2 and TRBJ2-5; TRBD2 matches at 7 bases. This CDR3 spans 17 amino acids. In germline, CDR1 is LGHNA, CDR2 YNFKEQ. V lost 0 bases to trimming and J lost 1 base; unmatched junction nucleotides: 8. In DNA, the CDR3 is TGTGCCAGCAGCCAAGACGGGTCGGGAGGTAGCCAAGAGACCCAGTACTTC. It encodes CASSQDGSGGSQETQYF.

The CDR3 DNA is TGTGCCAGCAGCTTATATCCGAATCAGCCCCAGCATTTT. Amino acids: CASSLYPNQPQHF. The chain joins TRBV11-2 to TRBJ1-5; D not certain. There are 13 residues in the CDR3. Trimming shortened V by 2 bases and J by 4 bases, and 6 bases separated the two germline ends. In germline, CDR1 is SGHAT, CDR2 FQNNGV.

In its sample, this clone was seen once. The chain employs TRBV5-1 and TRBJ1-1; the match to TRBD1 covers 9 bases. The V gene's germline CDR1 is SGHRS and CDR2 YFSETQ. V trimming: 4 bases; J trimming: 4 bases; junction bases outside the gene matches: 2. There are 13 residues in the CDR3. CDR3 coding DNA: TGCGCCAGCAGCCCGGGACAGGGCACTGAAGCTTTCTTT. Its protein product is CASSPGQGTEAFF.

This chain links TRBV7-6 with TRBJ1-2; D remains unclear. V gave up 5 bases and J gave up 8 bases, with 21 bases separating them. The V gene's germline CDR1 is SGHVS and CDR2 FNYEAQ. This CDR3 has 15 residues. The CDR3 protein is CASSPRQPDAGGYTF. In DNA, the CDR3 is TGTGCCAGCAGCCCAAGACAACCTGACGCGGGAGGCTACACCTTC.

V and J are TRBV18 and TRBJ2-1; 11 bases agree with TRBD2. With V trimmed by 3 bases and J by 10 bases, 5 bases remained unmatched. The CDR3 runs to 14 residues. Germline assignment: CDR1 KGHSH and CDR2 LQKENI. DNA for the CDR3: TGTGCCAGCTCACCGGACGGACTAGCGGGCGAGCAGTTCTTC. Its translation is CASSPDGLAGEQFF.

V is TRBV7-2 and J is TRBJ1-1, with D perhaps matching TRBD1 (6 bases). The germline V gene has CDR1 SGHTA and CDR2 FQGNSA. V lost 5 bases and J lost 1, with 11 bases in between. The length of the CDR3 is 14 residues. CDR3 sequence reads: CASSTTGQNTEAFF. DNA of the CDR3: TGTGCCAGCAGCACAACGGGACAGAACACTGAAGCTTTCTTT.

V and J are TRBV7-3 and TRBJ2-2, with D perhaps TRBD1 (7 bases). This CDR3 spans 15 amino acids. Looked up from germline, CDR1 is SGHTA and CDR2 is FQGTGA. The V end was cut by 5 bases, the J end by 2 bases, with 12 bases between. The CDR3 is CASSPQGGNTGELFF. CDR3 sequence (DNA): TGTGCCAGCAGCCCCCAGGGGGGAAACACCGGGGAGCTGTTTTTT.

This clone was found a few times. The V and J genes are TRBV5-4 and TRBJ2-7, with D uncertain. Per the germline V gene, CDR1 is SGHNT and CDR2 is YYREEE (reference sequence). CDR3 length equals 11 residues. Between the trimmed V and J ends, which lost 2 bases and 6 bases, there was a span of 6 bases. Here the CDR3 reads CASSFESEQYF. CDR3 coding DNA: TGTGCCAGCAGCTTTGAGTCCGAGCAGTACTTC.

J is TRBJ2-2 and V is TRBV27; D is perhaps TRBD1 (6 bases). Germline V gene lookup returns CDR1 MNHEY and CDR2 SMNVEV (reference sequence). The CDR3 runs to 14 residues. The V and J ends lost 7 bases and 7 bases respectively, with 16 bases between them. The DNA of the CDR3 is TGTGCCAGCAAAAGTGGGGGCGGTATCGGGGAGCTGTTTTTT. Amino acid sequence: CASKSGGGIGELFF.

The chain couples TRBV18 to TRBJ2-7; 10 bases agree with TRBD1. The V gene end was trimmed by 0 bases and the J gene end by 7 bases; junction bases not matched to a gene: 3. CDR3 length: 14 residues. Germline values: CDR1 KGHSH, CDR2 LQKENI. In nucleotides, the CDR3 is TGTGCCAGCTCACCACCGGGACAGGGGAGGGAGCAGTACTTC. Amino acids: CASSPPGQGREQYF.